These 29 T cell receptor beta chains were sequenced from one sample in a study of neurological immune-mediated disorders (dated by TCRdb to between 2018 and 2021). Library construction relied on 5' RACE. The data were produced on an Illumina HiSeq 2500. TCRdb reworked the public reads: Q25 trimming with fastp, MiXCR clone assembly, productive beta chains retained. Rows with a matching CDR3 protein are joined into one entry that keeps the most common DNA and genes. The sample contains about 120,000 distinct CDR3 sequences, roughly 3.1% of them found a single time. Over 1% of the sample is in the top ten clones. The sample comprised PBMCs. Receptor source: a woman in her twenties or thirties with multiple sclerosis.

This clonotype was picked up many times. In DNA form, the CDR3 reads TGCAGTGCAAGACCGACTAGACGCACCGGGGAGCTGTTTTTT. This encodes CSARPTRRTGELFF. The chain links TRBV20-1 to TRBJ2-2; perhaps TRBD2 as D (6 bases). Germline CDR1 and CDR2: DFQATT and SNEGSKA (reference sequence). The germline V and J ends were trimmed by 6 bases and 4 bases, with 15 bases remaining between them. The CDR3 length is 14 residues.

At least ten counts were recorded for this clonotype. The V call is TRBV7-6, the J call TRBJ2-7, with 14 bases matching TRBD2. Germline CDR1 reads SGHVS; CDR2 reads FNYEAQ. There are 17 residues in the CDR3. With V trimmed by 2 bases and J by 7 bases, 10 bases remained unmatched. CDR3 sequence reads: CASSLNRLAGGPGEQYF. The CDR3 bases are TGTGCCAGCAGCTTAAACAGACTAGCGGGAGGGCCGGGGGAGCAGTACTTC.

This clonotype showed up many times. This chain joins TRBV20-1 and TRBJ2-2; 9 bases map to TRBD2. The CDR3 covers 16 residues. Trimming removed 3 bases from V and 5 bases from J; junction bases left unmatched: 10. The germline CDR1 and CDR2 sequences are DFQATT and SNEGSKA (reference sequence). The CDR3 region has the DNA TGCAGTGCTAGCCCTAGCGGGGCCCCGTGGACCGGGGAGCTGTTTTTT. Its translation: CSASPSGAPWTGELFF.

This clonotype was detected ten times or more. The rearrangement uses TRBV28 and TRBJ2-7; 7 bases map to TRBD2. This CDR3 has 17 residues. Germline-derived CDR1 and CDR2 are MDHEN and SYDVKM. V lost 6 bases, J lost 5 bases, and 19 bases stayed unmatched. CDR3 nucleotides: TGTGCCAGCAGCCTCACCCGAGCGGGAACCGTTAACGACGAGCAGTACTTC. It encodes CASSLTRAGTVNDEQYF.

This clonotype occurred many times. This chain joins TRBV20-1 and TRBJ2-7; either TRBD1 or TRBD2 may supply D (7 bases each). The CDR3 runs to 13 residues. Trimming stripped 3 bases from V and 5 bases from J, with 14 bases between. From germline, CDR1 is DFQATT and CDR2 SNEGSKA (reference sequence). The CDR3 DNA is TGCAGTGCTAGCAGGGGGGGAGGGAACGAGCAGTACTTC. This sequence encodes CSASRGGGNEQYF.

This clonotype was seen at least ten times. The CDR3 sequence: CASSPRLRGRETQYF. CDR3 in DNA: TGTGCCAGCAGCCCGAGGCTACGGGGCCGGGAGACCCAGTACTTC. V and J are TRBV7-2 and TRBJ2-5; D could derive from TRBD1 or TRBD2 (5 bases each). Trimming took 5 bases from V and 5 from J, leaving 18 bases between them. This CDR3 contains 15 residues. CDR1 and CDR2 (germline): SGHTA, FQGNSA.

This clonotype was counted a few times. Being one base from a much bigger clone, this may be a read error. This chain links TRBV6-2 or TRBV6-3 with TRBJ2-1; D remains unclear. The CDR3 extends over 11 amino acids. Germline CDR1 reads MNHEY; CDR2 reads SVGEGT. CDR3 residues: CDSSYLVEQFF. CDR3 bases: TGTGACAGCAGTTACTTAGTAGAGCAGTTCTTC.

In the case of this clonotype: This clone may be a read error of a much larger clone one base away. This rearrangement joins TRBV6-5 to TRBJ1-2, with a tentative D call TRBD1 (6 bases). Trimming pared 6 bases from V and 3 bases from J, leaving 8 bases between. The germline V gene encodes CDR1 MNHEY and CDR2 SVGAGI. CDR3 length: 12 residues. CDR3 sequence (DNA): TGTGCCAGCAGCAGGACAGACTATGGCTACACCTTC. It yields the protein CASSRTDYGYTF.

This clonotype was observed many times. This CDR3 reads CASRPLDRVGEQFF. CDR3 bases: TGTGCCAGCAGGCCACTGGACAGGGTGGGTGAGCAGTTCTTC. The rearrangement links TRBV12-3 or TRBV12-4 to TRBJ2-1, with 8 positions matching TRBD1. CDR3 length: 14 residues. Trimming removed 6 bases from V and 9 bases from J; junction bases left unmatched: 10.

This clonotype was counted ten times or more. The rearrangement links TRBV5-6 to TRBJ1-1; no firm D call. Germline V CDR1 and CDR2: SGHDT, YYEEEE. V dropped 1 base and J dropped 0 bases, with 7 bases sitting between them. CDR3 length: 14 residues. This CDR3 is CASSLYSLNTEAFF. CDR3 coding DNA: TGTGCCAGCAGCTTGTATTCCCTGAACACTGAAGCTTTCTTT.

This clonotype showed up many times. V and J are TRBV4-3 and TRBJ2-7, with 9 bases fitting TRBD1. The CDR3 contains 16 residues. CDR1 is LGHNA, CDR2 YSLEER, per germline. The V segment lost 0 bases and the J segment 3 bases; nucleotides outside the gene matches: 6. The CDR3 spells CASSQDRRTGDYEQYF. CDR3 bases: TGCGCCAGCAGCCAAGATCGTAGGACAGGGGACTACGAGCAGTACTTC.

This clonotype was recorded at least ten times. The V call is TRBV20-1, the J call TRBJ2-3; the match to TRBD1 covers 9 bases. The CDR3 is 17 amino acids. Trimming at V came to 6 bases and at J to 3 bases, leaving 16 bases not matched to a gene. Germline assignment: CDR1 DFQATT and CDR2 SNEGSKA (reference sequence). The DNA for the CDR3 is TGCAGTGCCACACCCCATTCGGGACAGGGTTCGACAGATACGCAGTATTTT. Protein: CSATPHSGQGSTDTQYF.

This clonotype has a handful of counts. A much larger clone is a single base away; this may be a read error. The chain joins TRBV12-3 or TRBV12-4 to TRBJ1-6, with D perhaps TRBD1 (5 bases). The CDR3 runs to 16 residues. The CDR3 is CASKFGAGRTNSHLHF. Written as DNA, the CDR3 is TGTGCCAGCAAGTTTGGGGCCGGGAGGACCAATTCACACCTCCACTTT.

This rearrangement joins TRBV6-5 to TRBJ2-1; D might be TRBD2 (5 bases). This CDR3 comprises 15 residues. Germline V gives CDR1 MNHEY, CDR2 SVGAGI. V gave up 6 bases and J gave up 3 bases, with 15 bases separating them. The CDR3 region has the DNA TGTGCCAGCAGACGCGCGTTCGGGGACTACAATGAGCAGTTCTTC. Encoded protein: CASRRAFGDYNEQFF.

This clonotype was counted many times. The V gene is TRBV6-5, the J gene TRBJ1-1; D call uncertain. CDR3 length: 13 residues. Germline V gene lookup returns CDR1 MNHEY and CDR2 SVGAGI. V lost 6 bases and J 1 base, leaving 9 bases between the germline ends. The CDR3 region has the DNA TGTGCCAGCAGATTGATCAGGAACACTGAAGCTTTCTTT. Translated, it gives CASRLIRNTEAFF.

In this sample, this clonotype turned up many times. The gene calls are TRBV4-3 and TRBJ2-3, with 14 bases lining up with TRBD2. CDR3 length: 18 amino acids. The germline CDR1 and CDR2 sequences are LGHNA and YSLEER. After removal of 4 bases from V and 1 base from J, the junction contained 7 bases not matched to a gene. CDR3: CASSPTSGGAGGTDTQYF. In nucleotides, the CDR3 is TGCGCCAGCAGCCCGACTAGCGGGGGGGCCGGGGGCACAGATACGCAGTATTTT.

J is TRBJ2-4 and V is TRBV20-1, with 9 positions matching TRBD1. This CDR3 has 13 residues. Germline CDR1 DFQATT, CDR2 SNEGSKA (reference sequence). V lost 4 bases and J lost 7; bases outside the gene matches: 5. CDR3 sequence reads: CSAKGTGYNIQYF. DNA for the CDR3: TGCAGTGCTAAAGGGACAGGGTACAACATTCAGTACTTC.

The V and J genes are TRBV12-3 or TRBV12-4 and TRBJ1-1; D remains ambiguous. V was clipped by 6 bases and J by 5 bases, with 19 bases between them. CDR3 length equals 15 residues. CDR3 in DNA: TGTGCCAGCAGCCAACTGACCCTCCCGGGGACTGAAGCTTTCTTT. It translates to CASSQLTLPGTEAFF.

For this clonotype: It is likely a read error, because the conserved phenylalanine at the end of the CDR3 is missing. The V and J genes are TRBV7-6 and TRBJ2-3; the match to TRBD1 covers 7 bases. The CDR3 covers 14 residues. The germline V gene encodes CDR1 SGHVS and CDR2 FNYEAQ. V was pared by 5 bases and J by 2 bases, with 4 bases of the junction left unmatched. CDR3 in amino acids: CASSNRGATDTQYN. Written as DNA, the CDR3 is TGTGCCAGCAGCAACAGGGGTGCCACAGATACGCAGTATAAT.

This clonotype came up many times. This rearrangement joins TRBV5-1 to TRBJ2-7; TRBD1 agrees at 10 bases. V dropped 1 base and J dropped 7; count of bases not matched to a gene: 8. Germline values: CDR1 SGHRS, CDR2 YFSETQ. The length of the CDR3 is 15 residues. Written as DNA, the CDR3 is TGCGCCAGCAGCTTGTCGGGACAGGGGAATGGGGAGCAGTACTTC. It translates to CASSLSGQGNGEQYF.

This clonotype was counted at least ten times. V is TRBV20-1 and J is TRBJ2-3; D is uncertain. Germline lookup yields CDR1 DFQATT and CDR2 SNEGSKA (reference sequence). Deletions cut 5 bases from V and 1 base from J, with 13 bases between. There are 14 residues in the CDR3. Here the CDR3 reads CSARKLQGTDTQYF. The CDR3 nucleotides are TGCAGTGCTCGGAAACTCCAAGGCACAGATACGCAGTATTTT.

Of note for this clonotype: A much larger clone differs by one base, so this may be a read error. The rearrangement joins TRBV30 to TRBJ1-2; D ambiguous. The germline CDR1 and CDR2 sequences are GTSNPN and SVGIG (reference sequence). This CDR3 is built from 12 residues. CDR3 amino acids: CDWTVANYGYTF. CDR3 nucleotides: TGTGACTGGACCGTAGCTAACTATGGCTACACCTTC.

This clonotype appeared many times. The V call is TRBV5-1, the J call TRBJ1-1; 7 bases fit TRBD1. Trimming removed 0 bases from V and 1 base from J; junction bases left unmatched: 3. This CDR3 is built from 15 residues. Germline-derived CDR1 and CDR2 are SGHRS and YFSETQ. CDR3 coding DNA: TGCGCCAGCAGCTTGGGTAACAGGGGGAACACTGAAGCTTTCTTT. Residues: CASSLGNRGNTEAFF.

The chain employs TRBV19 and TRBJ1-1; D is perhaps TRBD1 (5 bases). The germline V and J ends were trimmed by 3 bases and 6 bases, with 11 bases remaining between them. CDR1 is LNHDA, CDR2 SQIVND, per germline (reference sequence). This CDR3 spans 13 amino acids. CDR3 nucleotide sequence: TGTGCCAGTAGTATCGGGGGAAGGGCTGAAGCTTTCTTT. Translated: CASSIGGRAEAFF. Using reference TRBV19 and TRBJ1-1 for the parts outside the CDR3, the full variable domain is DGGITQSPKYLFRKEGQNVTLSCEQNLNHDAMYWYRQDPGQGLRLIYYSQIVNDFQKGDIAEGYSVSREKKESFPLTVTSAQKNPTAFYLCASSIGGRAEAFFGQGTRLTVV.

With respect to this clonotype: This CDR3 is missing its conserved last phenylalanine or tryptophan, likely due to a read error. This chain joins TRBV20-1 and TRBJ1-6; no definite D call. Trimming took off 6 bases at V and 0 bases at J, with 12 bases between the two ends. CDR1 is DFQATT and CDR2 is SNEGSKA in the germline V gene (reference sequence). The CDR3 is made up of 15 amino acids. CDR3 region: CSAPVESSYNSPLHC. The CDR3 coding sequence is TGCAGTGCCCCGGTGGAGAGCTCCTATAATTCACCCCTCCACTGT.

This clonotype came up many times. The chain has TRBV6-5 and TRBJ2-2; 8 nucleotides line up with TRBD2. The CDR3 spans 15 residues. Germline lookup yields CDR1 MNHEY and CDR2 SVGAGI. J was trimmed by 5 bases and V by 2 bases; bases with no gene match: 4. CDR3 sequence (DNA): TGTGCCAGCAGTTACCGGGGGGGGTTAACCGGGGAGCTGTTTTTT. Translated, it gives CASSYRGGLTGELFF.

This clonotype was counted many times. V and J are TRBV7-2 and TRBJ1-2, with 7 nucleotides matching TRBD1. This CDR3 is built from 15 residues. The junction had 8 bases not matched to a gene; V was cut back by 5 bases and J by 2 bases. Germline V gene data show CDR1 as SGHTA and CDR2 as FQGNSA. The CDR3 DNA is TGTGCCAGCAGCCCCCAGACAGGGATGAACTATGGCTACACCTTC. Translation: CASSPQTGMNYGYTF.

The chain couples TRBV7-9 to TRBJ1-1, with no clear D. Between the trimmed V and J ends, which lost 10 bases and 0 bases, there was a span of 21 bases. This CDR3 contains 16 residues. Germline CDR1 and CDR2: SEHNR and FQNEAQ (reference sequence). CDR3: CANSQIRAELNTEAFF. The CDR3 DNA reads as TGTGCCAACAGTCAAATTCGGGCAGAGCTGAACACTGAAGCTTTCTTT.

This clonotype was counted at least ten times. CDR3 in amino acids: CASRTYVDYEQYF. The CDR3 nucleotides read TGCGCCAGCCGGACATATGTCGACTACGAGCAGTACTTC. The rearrangement links TRBV5-1 to TRBJ2-7; perhaps TRBD1 as D (5 bases). The CDR3 extends over 13 amino acids. Germline V lookup: CDR1 SGHRS, CDR2 YFSETQ. The V gene lost 7 bases and the J gene lost 3 bases, with 14 bases spanning the gap.